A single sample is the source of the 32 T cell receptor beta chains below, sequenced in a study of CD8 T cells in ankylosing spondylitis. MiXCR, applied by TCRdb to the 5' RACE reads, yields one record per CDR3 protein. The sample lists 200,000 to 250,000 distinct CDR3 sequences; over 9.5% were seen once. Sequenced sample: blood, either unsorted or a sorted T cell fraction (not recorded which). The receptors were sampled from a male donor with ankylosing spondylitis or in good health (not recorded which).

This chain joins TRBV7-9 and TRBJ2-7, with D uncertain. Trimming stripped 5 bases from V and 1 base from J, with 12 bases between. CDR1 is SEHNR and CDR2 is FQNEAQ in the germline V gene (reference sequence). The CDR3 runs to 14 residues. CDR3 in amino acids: CASSTTKGSYEQYF. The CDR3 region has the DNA TGTGCCAGCAGCACCACTAAGGGTTCCTACGAGCAGTACTTC.

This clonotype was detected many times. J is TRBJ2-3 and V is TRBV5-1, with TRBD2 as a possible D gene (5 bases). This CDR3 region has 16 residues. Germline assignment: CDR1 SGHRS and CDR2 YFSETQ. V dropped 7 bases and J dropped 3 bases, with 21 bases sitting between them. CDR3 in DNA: TGCGCCAGCCCCGACGTGGCTAGCCGACTAACAGATACGCAGTATTTT. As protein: CASPDVASRLTDTQYF.

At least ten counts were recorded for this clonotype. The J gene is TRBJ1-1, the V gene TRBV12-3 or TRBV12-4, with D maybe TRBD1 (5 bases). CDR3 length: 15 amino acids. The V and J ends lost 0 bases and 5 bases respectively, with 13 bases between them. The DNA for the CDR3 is TGTGCCAGCAGTTTAGCTAACCTCAAGGGGACTGAAGCTTTCTTT. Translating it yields CASSLANLKGTEAFF.

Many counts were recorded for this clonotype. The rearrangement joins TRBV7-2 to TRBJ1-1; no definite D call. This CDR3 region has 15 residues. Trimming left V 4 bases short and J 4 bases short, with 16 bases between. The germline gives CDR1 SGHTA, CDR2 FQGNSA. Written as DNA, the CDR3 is TGTGCCAGCAGCTCCCGAGTACGGGCGGTCACTGAAGCTTTCTTT. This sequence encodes CASSSRVRAVTEAFF.

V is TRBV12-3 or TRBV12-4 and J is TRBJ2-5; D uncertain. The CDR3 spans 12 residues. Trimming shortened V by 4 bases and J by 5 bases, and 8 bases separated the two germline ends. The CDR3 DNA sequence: TGTGCCAGCAGTTGGCTAGGGGAGACCCAGTACTTC. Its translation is CASSWLGETQYF.

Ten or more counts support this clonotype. The CDR3 sequence: CASSFAGQGEQFF. Here the CDR3 DNA reads TGCGCCAGCAGCTTTGCGGGCCAAGGGGAGCAGTTCTTC. V gene TRBV5-1 combines with J gene TRBJ2-1, with D tentatively TRBD2 (5 bases). The V gene lost 2 bases and the J gene lost 10 bases, with 13 bases spanning the gap. The germline gives CDR1 SGHRS, CDR2 YFSETQ. There are 13 residues in the CDR3.

CDR3: CASSESRGQRTGELFF. In nucleotides, the CDR3 is TGCGCCAGCAGTGAGTCTAGAGGACAGCGCACCGGGGAGCTGTTTTTT. The rearrangement joins TRBV10-2 to TRBJ2-2; possible D gene TRBD1, 6 bases. This CDR3 region has 16 residues. Per the germline V gene, CDR1 is WSHSY and CDR2 is SAAADI. With 0 bases removed from V and 4 bases from J, the gap between germline ends came to 12 bases.

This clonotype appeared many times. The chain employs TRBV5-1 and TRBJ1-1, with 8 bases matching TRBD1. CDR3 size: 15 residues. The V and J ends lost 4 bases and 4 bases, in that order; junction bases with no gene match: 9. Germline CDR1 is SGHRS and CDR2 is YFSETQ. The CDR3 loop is CASSRDRGEGTEAFF. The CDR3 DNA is TGCGCCAGCAGCCGAGACAGGGGTGAGGGCACTGAAGCTTTCTTT.

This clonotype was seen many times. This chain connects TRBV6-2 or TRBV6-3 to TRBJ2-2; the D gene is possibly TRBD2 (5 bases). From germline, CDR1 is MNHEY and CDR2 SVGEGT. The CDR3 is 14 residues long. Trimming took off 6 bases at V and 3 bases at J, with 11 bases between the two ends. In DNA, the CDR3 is TGTGCCAGCAGATCCAGCGGAGACACCGGGGAGCTGTTTTTT. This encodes CASRSSGDTGELFF.

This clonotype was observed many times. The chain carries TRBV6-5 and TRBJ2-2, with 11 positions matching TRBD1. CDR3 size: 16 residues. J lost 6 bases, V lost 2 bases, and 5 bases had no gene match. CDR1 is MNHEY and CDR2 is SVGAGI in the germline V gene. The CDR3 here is CASSYPRTGGPGELFF. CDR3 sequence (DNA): TGTGCCAGCAGTTACCCTAGGACAGGGGGCCCCGGGGAGCTGTTTTTT.

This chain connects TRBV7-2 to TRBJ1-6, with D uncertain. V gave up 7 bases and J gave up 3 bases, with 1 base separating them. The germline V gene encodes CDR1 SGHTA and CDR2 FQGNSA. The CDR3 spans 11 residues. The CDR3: CASNYNSPLHF. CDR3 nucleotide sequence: TGTGCCAGCAACTATAATTCACCCCTCCACTTT.

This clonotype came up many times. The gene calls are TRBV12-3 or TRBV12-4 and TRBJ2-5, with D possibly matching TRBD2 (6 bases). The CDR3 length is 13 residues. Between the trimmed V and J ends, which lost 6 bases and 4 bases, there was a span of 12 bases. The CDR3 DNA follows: TGTGCCAGCAGACTAGCTGACGGAGAGACCCAGTACTTC. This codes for CASRLADGETQYF.

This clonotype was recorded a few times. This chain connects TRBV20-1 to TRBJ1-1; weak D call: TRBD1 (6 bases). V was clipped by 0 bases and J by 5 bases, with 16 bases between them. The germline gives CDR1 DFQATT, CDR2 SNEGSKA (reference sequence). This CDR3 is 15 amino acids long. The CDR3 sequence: CSARDGGAVQTEAFF. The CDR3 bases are TGCAGTGCTAGAGATGGGGGGGCAGTCCAGACTGAAGCTTTCTTT.

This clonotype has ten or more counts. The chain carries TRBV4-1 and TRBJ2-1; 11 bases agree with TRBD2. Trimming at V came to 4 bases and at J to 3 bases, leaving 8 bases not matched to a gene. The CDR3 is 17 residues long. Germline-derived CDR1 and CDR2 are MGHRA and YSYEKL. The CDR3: CASSRLAGGAFYNEQFF. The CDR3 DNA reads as TGCGCCAGCAGCCGGTTAGCGGGAGGGGCCTTCTACAATGAGCAGTTCTTC.

The DNA for the CDR3 is TGTGCCAGCAGCGTAGGTAGCGGGGGATCTAGCACAGATACGCAGTATTTT. It encodes CASSVGSGGSSTDTQYF. The J gene is TRBJ2-3, the V gene TRBV5-4; TRBD2 aligns across 9 bases. Germline V gene data show CDR1 as SGHNT and CDR2 as YYREEE (reference sequence). Unmatched junction bases numbered 9, after V lost 4 bases and J lost 0 bases. This CDR3 comprises 17 residues. The whole variable domain, remainder taken from reference TRBV5-4 and TRBJ2-3, is ETGVTQSPTHLIKTRGQQVTLRCSSQSGHNTVSWYQQALGQGPQFIFQYYREEENGRGNFPPRFSGLQFPNYSSELNVNALELDDSALYLCASSVGSGGSSTDTQYFGPGTRLTVL.

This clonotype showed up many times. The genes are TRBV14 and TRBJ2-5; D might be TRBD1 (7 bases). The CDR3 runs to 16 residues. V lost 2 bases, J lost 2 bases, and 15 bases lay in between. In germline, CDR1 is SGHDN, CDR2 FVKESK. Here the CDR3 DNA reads TGTGCCAGCAGCCAACGGGGCAGGGGGAGGCAAGAGACCCAGTACTTC. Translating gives CASSQRGRGRQETQYF. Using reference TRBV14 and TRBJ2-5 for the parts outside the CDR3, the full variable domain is EAGVTQFPSHSVIEKGQTVTLRCDPISGHDNLYWYRRVMGKEIKFLLHFVKESKQDESGMPNNRFLAERTGGTYSTLKVQPAELEDSGVYFCASSQRGRGRQETQYFGPGTRLLVL.

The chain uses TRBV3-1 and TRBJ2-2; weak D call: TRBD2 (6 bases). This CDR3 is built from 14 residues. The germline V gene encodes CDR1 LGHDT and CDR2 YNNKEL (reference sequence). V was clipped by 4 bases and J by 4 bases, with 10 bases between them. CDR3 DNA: TGTGCCAGCAGCCCGGGACTCACCACCGGGGAGCTGTTTTTT. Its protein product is CASSPGLTTGELFF.

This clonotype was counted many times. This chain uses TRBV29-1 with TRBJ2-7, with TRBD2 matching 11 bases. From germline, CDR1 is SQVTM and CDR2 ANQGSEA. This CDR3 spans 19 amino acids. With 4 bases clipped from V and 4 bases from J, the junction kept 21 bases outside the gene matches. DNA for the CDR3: TGCAGCGTTGGGTCCTATGGGACTAGCGGTCACGCCAAACCTTACGAGCAGTACTTC. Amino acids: CSVGSYGTSGHAKPYEQYF.

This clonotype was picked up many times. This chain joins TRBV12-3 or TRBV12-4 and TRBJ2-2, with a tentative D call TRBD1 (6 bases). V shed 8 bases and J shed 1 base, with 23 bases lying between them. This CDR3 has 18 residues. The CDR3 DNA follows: TGTGCCAGCCACCCTTTAGCACGCGGACAGATGAACACCGGGGAGCTGTTTTTT. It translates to CASHPLARGQMNTGELFF.

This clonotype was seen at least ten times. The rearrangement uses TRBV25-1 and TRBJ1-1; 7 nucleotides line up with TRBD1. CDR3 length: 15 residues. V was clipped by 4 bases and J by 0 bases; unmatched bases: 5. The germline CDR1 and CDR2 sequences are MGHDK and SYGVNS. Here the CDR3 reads CASSGQGRMNTEAFF. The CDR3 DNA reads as TGTGCCAGCAGTGGACAGGGTAGAATGAACACTGAAGCTTTCTTT.

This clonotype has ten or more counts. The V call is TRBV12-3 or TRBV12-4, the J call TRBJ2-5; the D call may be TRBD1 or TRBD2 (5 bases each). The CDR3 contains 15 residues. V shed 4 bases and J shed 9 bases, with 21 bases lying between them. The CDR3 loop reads CASSSSTGGGLAQYF. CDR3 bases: TGTGCCAGCAGTTCGTCCACAGGTGGGGGATTGGCCCAGTACTTC.

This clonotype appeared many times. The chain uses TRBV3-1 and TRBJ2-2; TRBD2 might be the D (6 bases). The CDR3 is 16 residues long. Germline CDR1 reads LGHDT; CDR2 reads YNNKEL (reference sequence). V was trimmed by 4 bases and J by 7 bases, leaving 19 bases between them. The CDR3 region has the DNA TGTGCCAGCAGCCTCCGCCGGGACTGGGATCTCGGGGAGCTGTTTTTT. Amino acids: CASSLRRDWDLGELFF.

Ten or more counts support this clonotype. CDR3 DNA: TGTGCCAGCAGCGAAGTCGGAGGACTGGGAAATTCACCCCTCCACTTT. It yields the protein CASSEVGGLGNSPLHF. The chain has TRBV3-1 and TRBJ1-6; D is undetermined. Germline loops: CDR1 LGHDT, CDR2 YNNKEL (reference sequence). This CDR3 has 16 residues. V was shortened by 5 bases and J by 7 bases, with 18 bases between the two germline ends.

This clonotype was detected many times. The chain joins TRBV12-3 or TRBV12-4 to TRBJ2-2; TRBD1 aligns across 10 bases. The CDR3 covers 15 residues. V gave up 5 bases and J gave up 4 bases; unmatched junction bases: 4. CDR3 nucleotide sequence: TGTGCCAGCAGTACCCGGACAGGGGGCACCGGGGAGCTGTTTTTT. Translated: CASSTRTGGTGELFF.

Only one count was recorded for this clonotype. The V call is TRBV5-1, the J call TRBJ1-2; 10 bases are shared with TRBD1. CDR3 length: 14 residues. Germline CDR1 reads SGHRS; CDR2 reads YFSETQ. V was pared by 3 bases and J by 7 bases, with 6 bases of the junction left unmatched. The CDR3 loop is CASSSGQGYGGYTF. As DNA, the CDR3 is TGCGCCAGCAGCTCGGGACAGGGGTATGGTGGCTACACCTTC.

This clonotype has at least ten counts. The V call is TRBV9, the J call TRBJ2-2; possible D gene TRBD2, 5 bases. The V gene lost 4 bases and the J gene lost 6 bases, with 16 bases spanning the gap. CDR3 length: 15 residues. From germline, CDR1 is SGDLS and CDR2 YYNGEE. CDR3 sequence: CASSYGNSVAGELFF. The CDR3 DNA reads TGTGCCAGCAGCTACGGGAACTCCGTGGCCGGGGAGCTGTTTTTT.

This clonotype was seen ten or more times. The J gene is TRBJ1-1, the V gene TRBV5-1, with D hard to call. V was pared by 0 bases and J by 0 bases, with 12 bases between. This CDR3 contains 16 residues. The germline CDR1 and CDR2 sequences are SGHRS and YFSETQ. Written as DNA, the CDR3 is TGCGCCAGCAGCTTGGCGGCGGGCTTCATGAACACTGAAGCTTTCTTT. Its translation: CASSLAAGFMNTEAFF. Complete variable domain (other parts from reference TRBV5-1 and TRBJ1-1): KAGVTQTPRYLIKTRGQQVTLSCSPISGHRSVSWYQQTPGQGLQFLFEYFSETQRNKGNFPGRFSGRQFSNSRSEMNVSTLELGDSALYLCASSLAAGFMNTEAFFGQGTRLTVV.

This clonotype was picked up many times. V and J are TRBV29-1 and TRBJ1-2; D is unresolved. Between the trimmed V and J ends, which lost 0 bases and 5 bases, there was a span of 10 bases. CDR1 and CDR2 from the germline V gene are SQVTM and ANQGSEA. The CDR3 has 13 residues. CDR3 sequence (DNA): TGCAGCGTTGAAGAACGTTTGGCTTATGGCTACACCTTC. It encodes CSVEERLAYGYTF.

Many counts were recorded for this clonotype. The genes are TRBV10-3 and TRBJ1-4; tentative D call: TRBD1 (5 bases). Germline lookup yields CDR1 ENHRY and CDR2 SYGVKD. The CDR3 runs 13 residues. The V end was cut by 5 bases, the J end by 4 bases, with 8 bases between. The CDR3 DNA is TGTGCCATCAGTCAGGGCAGTAATGAAAAACTGTTTTTT. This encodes CAISQGSNEKLFF.

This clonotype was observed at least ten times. This CDR3 is CASSLGQGLYEQYF. DNA for the CDR3: TGTGCCAGCAGTTTAGGACAGGGGCTCTACGAGCAGTACTTC. The chain has TRBV12-3 or TRBV12-4 and TRBJ2-7, with TRBD1 identical over 8 bases. J gave up 3 bases and V 1 base, and 2 bases lay outside the gene matches. The CDR3 is 14 residues long.

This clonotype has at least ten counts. CDR3 nucleotide sequence: TGTGCCAGCAGTCCTCCCGGGACAGGGGTTGGAAACACCATATATTTT. It codes for CASSPPGTGVGNTIYF. This sequence joins TRBV12-3 or TRBV12-4 and TRBJ1-3; 10 nucleotides align to TRBD1. This CDR3 is built from 16 residues. The trim removed 5 bases at V and 3 bases at J, leaving 7 bases unmatched.

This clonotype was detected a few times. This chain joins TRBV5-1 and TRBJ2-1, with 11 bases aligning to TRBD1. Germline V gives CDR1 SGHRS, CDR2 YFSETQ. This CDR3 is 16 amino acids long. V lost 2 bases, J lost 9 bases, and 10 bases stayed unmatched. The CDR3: CASSLSRTGGLGEQFF. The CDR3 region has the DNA TGCGCCAGCAGCTTAAGTAGGACAGGGGGCTTAGGTGAGCAGTTCTTC. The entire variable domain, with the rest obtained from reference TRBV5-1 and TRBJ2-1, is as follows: KAGVTQTPRYLIKTRGQQVTLSCSPISGHRSVSWYQQTPGQGLQFLFEYFSETQRNKGNFPGRFSGRQFSNSRSEMNVSTLELGDSALYLCASSLSRTGGLGEQFFGPGTRLTVL.